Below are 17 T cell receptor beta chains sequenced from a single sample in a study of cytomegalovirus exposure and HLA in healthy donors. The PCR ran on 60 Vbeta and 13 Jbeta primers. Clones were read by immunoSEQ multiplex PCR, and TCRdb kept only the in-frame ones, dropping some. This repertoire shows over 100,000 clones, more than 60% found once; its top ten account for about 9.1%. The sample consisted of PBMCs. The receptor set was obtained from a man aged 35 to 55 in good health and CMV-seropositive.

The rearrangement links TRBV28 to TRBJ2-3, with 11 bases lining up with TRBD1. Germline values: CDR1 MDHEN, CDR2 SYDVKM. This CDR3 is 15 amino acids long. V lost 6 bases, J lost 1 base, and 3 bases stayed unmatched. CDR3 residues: CASSGQGAGTDTQYF. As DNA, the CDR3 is TGTGCCAGCAGCGGACAGGGGGCTGGCACAGATACGCAGTATTTT.

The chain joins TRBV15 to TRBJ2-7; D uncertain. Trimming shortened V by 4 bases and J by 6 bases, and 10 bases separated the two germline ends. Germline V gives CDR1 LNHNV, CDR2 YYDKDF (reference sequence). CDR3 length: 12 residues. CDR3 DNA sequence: TGTGCCACCAGCACAGACGGGTTCGAGCAGTACTTC. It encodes CATSTDGFEQYF.

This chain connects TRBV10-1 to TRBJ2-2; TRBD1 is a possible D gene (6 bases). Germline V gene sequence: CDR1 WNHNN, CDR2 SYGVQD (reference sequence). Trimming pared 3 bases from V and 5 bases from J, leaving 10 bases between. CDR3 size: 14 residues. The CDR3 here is CASSDGTLTGELFF. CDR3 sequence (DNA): TGCGCCAGCAGTGATGGGACACTGACCGGGGAGCTGTTTTTT.

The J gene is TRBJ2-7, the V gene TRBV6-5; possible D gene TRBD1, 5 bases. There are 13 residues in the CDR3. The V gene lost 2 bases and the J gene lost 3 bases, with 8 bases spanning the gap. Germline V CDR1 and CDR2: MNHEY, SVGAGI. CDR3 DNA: TGTGCCAGCAGTTACGGGGCCCACTACGAGCAGTACTTC. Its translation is CASSYGAHYEQYF.

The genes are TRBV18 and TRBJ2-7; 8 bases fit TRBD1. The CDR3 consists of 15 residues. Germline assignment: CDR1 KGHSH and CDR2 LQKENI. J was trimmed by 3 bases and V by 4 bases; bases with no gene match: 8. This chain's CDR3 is CASSRLGTGYYEQYF. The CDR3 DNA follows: TGTGCCAGCTCACGCCTCGGGACAGGCTACTACGAGCAGTACTTC.

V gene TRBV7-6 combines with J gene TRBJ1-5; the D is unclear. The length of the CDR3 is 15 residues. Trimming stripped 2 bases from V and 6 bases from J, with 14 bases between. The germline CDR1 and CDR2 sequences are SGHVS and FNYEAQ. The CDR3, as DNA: TGTGCCAGCAGCTTATATCCGGGGTTGGGTCAGCCCCAGCATTTT. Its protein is CASSLYPGLGQPQHF.

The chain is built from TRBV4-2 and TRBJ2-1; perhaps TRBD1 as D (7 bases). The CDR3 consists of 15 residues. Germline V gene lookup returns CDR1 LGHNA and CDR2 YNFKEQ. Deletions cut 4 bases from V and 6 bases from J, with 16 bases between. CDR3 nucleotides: TGTGCCAGCAGCCCCCAGGCAGGGGGGTTCAATGAGCAGTTCTTC. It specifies CASSPQAGGFNEQFF.

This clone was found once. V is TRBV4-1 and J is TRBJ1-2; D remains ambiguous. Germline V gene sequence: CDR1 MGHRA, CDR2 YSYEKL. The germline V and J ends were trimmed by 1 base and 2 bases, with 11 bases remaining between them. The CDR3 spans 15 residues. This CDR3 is CASSQVVTLNYGYTF. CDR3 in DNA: TGCGCCAGCAGCCAAGTTGTCACACTAAACTATGGCTACACCTTC.

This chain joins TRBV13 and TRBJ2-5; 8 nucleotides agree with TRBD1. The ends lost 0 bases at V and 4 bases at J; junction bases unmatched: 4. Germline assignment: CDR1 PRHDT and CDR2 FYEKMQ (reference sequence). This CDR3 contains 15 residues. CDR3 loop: CASSLGIQGGETQYF. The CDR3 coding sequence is TGTGCCAGCAGCTTAGGGATACAGGGGGGAGAGACCCAGTACTTC.

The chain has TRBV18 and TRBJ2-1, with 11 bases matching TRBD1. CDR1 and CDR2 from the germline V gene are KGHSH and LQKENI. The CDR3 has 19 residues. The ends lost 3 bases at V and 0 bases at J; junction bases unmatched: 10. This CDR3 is CASSPRLDRGPSSYNEQFF. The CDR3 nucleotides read TGTGCCAGCTCACCGCGGTTGGACAGGGGGCCCTCCTCCTACAATGAGCAGTTCTTC.

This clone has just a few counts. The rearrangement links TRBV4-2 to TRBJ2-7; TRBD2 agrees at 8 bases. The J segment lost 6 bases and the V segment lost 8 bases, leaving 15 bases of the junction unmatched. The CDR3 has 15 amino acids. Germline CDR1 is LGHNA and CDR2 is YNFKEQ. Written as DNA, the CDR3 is TGTGCCAGCGCCACGTGGCTAGCGGGTCGGGGCGAGCAGTACTTC. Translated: CASATWLAGRGEQYF.

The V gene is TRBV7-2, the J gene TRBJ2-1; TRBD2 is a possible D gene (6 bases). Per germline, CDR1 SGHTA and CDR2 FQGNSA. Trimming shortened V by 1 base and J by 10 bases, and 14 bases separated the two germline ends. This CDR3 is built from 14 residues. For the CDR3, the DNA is TGTGCCAGCAGCTTAGATGGGCTCCGGGGGGAGCAGTTCTTC. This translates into CASSLDGLRGEQFF.

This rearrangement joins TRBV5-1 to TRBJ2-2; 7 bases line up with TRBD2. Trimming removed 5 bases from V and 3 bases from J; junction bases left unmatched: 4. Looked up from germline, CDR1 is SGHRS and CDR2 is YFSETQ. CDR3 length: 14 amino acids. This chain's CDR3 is CASRSGTDTGELFF. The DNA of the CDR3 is TGCGCCAGCAGAAGCGGGACGGACACCGGGGAGCTGTTTTTT.

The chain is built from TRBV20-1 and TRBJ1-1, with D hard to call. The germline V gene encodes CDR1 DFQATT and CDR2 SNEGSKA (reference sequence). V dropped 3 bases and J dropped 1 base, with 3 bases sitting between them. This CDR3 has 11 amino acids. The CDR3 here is CSASRNTEAFF. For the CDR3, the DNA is TGCAGTGCTAGTCGGAACACTGAAGCTTTCTTT.

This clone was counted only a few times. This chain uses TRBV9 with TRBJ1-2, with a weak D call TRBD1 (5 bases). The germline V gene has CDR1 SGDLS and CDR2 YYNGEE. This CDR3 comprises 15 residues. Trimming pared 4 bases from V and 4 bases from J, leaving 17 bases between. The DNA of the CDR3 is TGTGCCAGCAGCTTTACTTATAGGGGAGGCTATGGCTACACCTTC. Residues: CASSFTYRGGYGYTF.

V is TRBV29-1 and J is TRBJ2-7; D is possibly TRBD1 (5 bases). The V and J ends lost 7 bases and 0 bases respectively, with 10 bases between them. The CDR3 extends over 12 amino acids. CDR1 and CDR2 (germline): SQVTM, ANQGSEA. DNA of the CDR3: TGCAGCGCTGGGGCAGACTCCTACGAGCAGTACTTC. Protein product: CSAGADSYEQYF.

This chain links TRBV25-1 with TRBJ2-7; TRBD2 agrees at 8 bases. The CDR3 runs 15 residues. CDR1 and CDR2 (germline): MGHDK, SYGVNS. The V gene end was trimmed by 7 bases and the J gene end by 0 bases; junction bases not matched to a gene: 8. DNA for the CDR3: TGTGCCAGCACTAGTGCGGGGGGTCCCTCCTACGAGCAGTACTTC. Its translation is CASTSAGGPSYEQYF.